One and the same sample provided the 5 T cell receptor beta chains below, sequenced in a study of technical replicates of blood from a few donors. Clones were sequenced by immunoSEQ multiplex PCR, and TCRdb holds only the in-frame ones, with some missing. The table has roughly 71,000 clones, approximately 92% seen once. What was sequenced was T cells isolated from PBMCs. The receptors derive from a human donor in good health.

In its sample, this clone was seen a few times. This rearrangement joins TRBV4-1 to TRBJ1-5, with 7 bases lining up with TRBD1. V shed 2 bases, J shed 6 bases, and the junction held 7 bases outside the gene matches. Germline V gene lookup returns CDR1 MGHRA and CDR2 YSYEKL. There are 15 residues in the CDR3. In DNA, the CDR3 is TGCGCCAGCAGCCAACCCGACAGGGCTGGTCAGCCCCAGCATTTT. Translation: CASSQPDRAGQPQHF.

This clone was picked up a small number of times. The V and J genes are TRBV19 and TRBJ1-1, with 7 nucleotides matching TRBD1. Trimming cost V 5 bases and J 5 bases; bases outside gene matches: 8. There are 14 residues in the CDR3. Germline V gene sequence: CDR1 LNHDA, CDR2 SQIVND (reference sequence). DNA for the CDR3: TGTGCCAGTAGTGATACAGGGGTTTGGACTGAAGCTTTCTTT. Its protein is CASSDTGVWTEAFF.

This rearrangement joins TRBV5-1 to TRBJ2-7; 8 bases agree with TRBD2. The germline CDR1 and CDR2 sequences are SGHRS and YFSETQ. V was clipped by 4 bases and J by 7 bases; unmatched bases: 7. This CDR3 region has 13 residues. The DNA of the CDR3 is TGCGCCAGCAGCAACGGACTAGCTGGGGAGCAGTACTTC. It yields the protein CASSNGLAGEQYF.

This chain uses TRBV28 with TRBJ1-2; tentatively, D is TRBD1 (5 bases). The CDR3 runs to 10 residues. Germline V gene data show CDR1 as MDHEN and CDR2 as SYDVKM. V was clipped by 6 bases and J by 7 bases, with 6 bases between them. CDR3 protein: CASRGGGYTF. In nucleotides, the CDR3 is TGTGCCAGCAGGGGGGGTGGCTACACCTTC.

The chain has TRBV27 and TRBJ2-1, with 8 nucleotides matching TRBD2. Germline CDR1 reads MNHEY; CDR2 reads SMNVEV (reference sequence). This CDR3 contains 17 residues. V lost 2 bases to trimming and J lost 6 bases; unmatched junction nucleotides: 12. The CDR3 DNA is TGTGCCAGCAGTTTAGGGTACGGACTAGCATTTTTCAATGAGCAGTTCTTC. Protein sequence: CASSLGYGLAFFNEQFF.